The 25 T cell receptor beta chains in this list originate from one sample, sequenced in a study of shared clonotypes between healthy human individuals. Generated by immunoSEQ multiplex PCR, the TCRdb table keeps only in-frame clones and is missing some. Of about 2.3 million clones detected, about 92% appear once; the ten largest clones hold 0.39%. Sequencing used naive CD4+ T cells from PBMCs. This sample's subset: CD45RA+ positively selected. The receptors come from a young man in good health. Some clones in this sample may be carry-over from other donors' samples.

The chain uses TRBV10-1 and TRBJ2-7, with TRBD2 as a possible D gene (5 bases). Germline V gene lookup returns CDR1 WNHNN and CDR2 SYGVQD (reference sequence). V gave up 7 bases and J gave up 1 base, with 14 bases separating them. The CDR3 extends over 14 amino acids. In nucleotides, the CDR3 is TGCGCCAGCATCGAGCGGACGGTTTCCTACGAGCAGTACTTC. Its protein is CASIERTVSYEQYF.

This clone was found once. The gene calls are TRBV25-1 and TRBJ1-1; 7 nucleotides align to TRBD1. Germline V gives CDR1 MGHDK, CDR2 SYGVNS. Unmatched junction bases numbered 7, after V lost 8 bases and J lost 4 bases. CDR3 length: 13 residues. CDR3 residues: CASARQGSTEAFF. CDR3 DNA: TGTGCCAGCGCCCGACAGGGCAGCACTGAAGCTTTCTTT.

Concerning this clone itself: The sample has other DNA sequences that encode this CDR3 too. The chain couples TRBV6-5 to TRBJ1-3; no clear D gene. CDR3 length: 14 amino acids. Germline CDR1 reads MNHEY; CDR2 reads SVGAGI. Trimming took off 2 bases at V and 0 bases at J, with 5 bases between the two ends. This CDR3 is CASSYGLSGNTIYF. CDR3 DNA sequence: TGTGCCAGCAGTTACGGCCTCTCTGGAAACACCATATATTTT.

This chain connects TRBV2 to TRBJ2-2; D not certain. CDR3 length equals 13 residues. Trimming left V 2 bases short and J 5 bases short, with 6 bases between. Germline V lookup: CDR1 SNHLY, CDR2 FYNNEI. The CDR3 DNA reads as TGTGCCAGCAGTGAACATACTACCGGGGAGCTGTTTTTT. Protein product: CASSEHTTGELFF.

V is TRBV11-2 and J is TRBJ2-3; a possible D gene is TRBD2 (5 bases). Trimming removed 4 bases from V and 1 base from J, with 12 bases in between. Germline assignment: CDR1 SGHAT and CDR2 FQNNGV. The CDR3 totals 15 residues. The CDR3 spells CASSSDGVGTDTQYF. As DNA, the CDR3 is TGTGCCAGCAGCTCGGACGGGGTTGGCACAGATACGCAGTATTTT.

The chain links TRBV18 to TRBJ1-4; no reliable D call. The germline V and J ends were trimmed by 6 bases and 3 bases, with 11 bases remaining between them. This CDR3 spans 14 amino acids. Germline lookup yields CDR1 KGHSH and CDR2 LQKENI. Here the CDR3 reads CASSPVDPNEKLFF. In DNA form, the CDR3 reads TGTGCCAGCTCCCCAGTTGACCCTAATGAAAAACTGTTTTTT.

The rearrangement joins TRBV7-2 to TRBJ2-7; D unresolved. Germline-derived CDR1 and CDR2 are SGHTA and FQGNSA. The CDR3 spans 16 residues. V was trimmed by 1 base and J by 1 base, leaving 14 bases between them. CDR3 loop: CASSLGRRNPSYEQYF. The DNA of the CDR3 is TGTGCCAGCAGCTTAGGCAGACGGAATCCGTCCTACGAGCAGTACTTC.

As to this clone: Other nucleotide sequences in the sample specify the same CDR3. DNA of the CDR3: TGTGCCAGCAGTGCAGGTAGCAATCAGCCCCAGCATTTT. Protein: CASSAGSNQPQHF. V usage is TRBV6-1 and J usage is TRBJ1-5; D gene uncertain. CDR1 and CDR2 (germline): MNHNS, SASEGT. The V and J ends lost 4 bases and 0 bases respectively, with 4 bases between them. CDR3 length: 13 amino acids.

This chain links TRBV5-6 with TRBJ1-3, with no clear D. Trimming removed 6 bases from V and 0 bases from J, with 13 bases in between. CDR1 is SGHDT, CDR2 YYEEEE, per germline. The CDR3 runs to 15 residues. The CDR3 is CASTSGPGSGNTIYF. In DNA, the CDR3 is TGTGCCAGCACCTCTGGTCCTGGCTCTGGAAACACCATATATTTT.

The chain carries TRBV29-1 and TRBJ2-1, with a weak D call TRBD1 (6 bases). CDR1 SQVTM and CDR2 ANQGSEA come from the germline V gene. V was clipped by 7 bases and J by 5 bases, with 15 bases between them. The CDR3 contains 13 residues. Here the CDR3 reads CSEWGRGHNEQFF. Written as DNA, the CDR3 is TGCAGCGAGTGGGGCAGGGGACACAATGAGCAGTTCTTC.

This clone was observed a handful of times. The V call is TRBV28, the J call TRBJ1-1, with 8 bases that match TRBD1. The junction had 14 bases not matched to a gene; V was cut back by 6 bases and J by 5 bases. CDR3 length: 16 amino acids. The germline V gene encodes CDR1 MDHEN and CDR2 SYDVKM. The DNA of the CDR3 is TGTGCCAGCAGCTTAAACCCTGGACAGGGAGGGACTGAAGCTTTCTTT. It codes for CASSLNPGQGGTEAFF.

This chain joins TRBV27 and TRBJ1-5; 7 bases align to TRBD1. The CDR3 runs 15 residues. Losses at the gene ends were 5 bases for V and 9 bases for J; bases not matched to a gene: 13. Germline values: CDR1 MNHEY, CDR2 SMNVEV (reference sequence). The CDR3 loop reads CASSGRDSRLGPQHF. The DNA for the CDR3 is TGTGCCAGCAGTGGCCGGGACAGCCGATTAGGGCCCCAGCATTTT.

The chain links TRBV10-3 to TRBJ1-3; D is uncertain. The CDR3 contains 16 residues. CDR1 is ENHRY, CDR2 SYGVKD, per germline. V lost 2 bases to trimming and J lost 0 bases, with 11 bases between them. This chain's CDR3 is CAISETQLGSGNTIYF. Written as DNA, the CDR3 is TGTGCCATCAGTGAGACACAGCTCGGCTCTGGAAACACCATATATTTT.

The V call is TRBV30, the J call TRBJ2-1; D not certain. V was pared by 3 bases and J by 6 bases, with 21 bases between. Germline assignment: CDR1 GTSNPN and CDR2 SVGIG (reference sequence). The CDR3 runs 16 residues. Written as DNA, the CDR3 is TGTGCCTGGAGAGAAAAGGGCAGTACAAAACTCAATGAGCAGTTCTTC. Amino acids: CAWREKGSTKLNEQFF.

This rearrangement joins TRBV29-1 to TRBJ1-2; 12 bases fit TRBD1. Germline V gene data show CDR1 as SQVTM and CDR2 as ANQGSEA. Trimming at V came to 5 bases and at J to 7 bases, leaving 8 bases not matched to a gene. This CDR3 is built from 14 residues. The CDR3 bases are TGCAGCGTTACCGGGACAGGGGGCGCGGGTGGCTACACCTTC. Amino acid sequence: CSVTGTGGAGGYTF.

The table lists this clone with a few counts. This chain uses TRBV30 with TRBJ1-5, with D uncertain. V was shortened by 1 base and J by 7 bases, with 11 bases between the two germline ends. The CDR3 sequence is 13 residues long. Germline V lookup: CDR1 GTSNPN, CDR2 SVGIG (reference sequence). This CDR3 reads CAWSEGEKQPQHF. The CDR3 DNA follows: TGTGCCTGGAGTGAGGGTGAGAAGCAGCCCCAGCATTTT.

V usage is TRBV10-3 and J usage is TRBJ2-3, with 14 positions matching TRBD2. This CDR3 contains 18 residues. V lost 7 bases, J lost 1 base, and 10 bases stayed unmatched. Germline CDR1 is ENHRY and CDR2 is SYGVKD. The CDR3 DNA reads as TGTGCCATCACTTCGGGACTAGCGGGAGAAGGGGGCACAGATACGCAGTATTTT. It codes for CAITSGLAGEGGTDTQYF.

The chain employs TRBV6-1 and TRBJ1-5, with D hard to call. CDR3 size: 13 residues. Germline CDR1 MNHNS, CDR2 SASEGT. Trimming took off 3 bases at V and 5 bases at J, with 8 bases between the two ends. CDR3 in DNA: TGTGCCAGCAGTGACACCGAAGATCAGCCCCAGCATTTT. Translating gives CASSDTEDQPQHF.

As concerns this clone: The same CDR3 can be traced to other DNA sequences in this sample. The V and J genes are TRBV9 and TRBJ2-7; 10 nucleotides line up with TRBD1. V shed 0 bases, J shed 4 bases, and the junction held 4 bases outside the gene matches. The germline CDR1 and CDR2 sequences are SGDLS and YYNGEE. This CDR3 is built from 15 residues. This CDR3 is CASSVGGTGVYEQYF. The CDR3 DNA sequence: TGTGCCAGCAGCGTAGGAGGGACAGGGGTTTACGAGCAGTACTTC.

This chain connects TRBV6-1 to TRBJ2-5; D might be TRBD2 (6 bases). V was shortened by 4 bases and J by 5 bases, with 17 bases between the two germline ends. The CDR3 totals 15 residues. Germline assignment: CDR1 MNHNS and CDR2 SASEGT. The CDR3 coding sequence is TGTGCCAGCAGTGCCCGGGACTCCTTGTGGGAGACCCAGTACTTC. Translation gives CASSARDSLWETQYF.

This chain uses TRBV27 with TRBJ2-7; 8 positions match TRBD2. Trimming took 0 bases from V and 4 from J; bases not matched to a gene: 5. Germline loops: CDR1 MNHEY, CDR2 SMNVEV (reference sequence). CDR3 length equals 15 residues. CDR3 loop: CASSLSGRAGYEQYF. The DNA for the CDR3 is TGTGCCAGCAGTTTATCCGGGAGGGCCGGGTACGAGCAGTACTTC.

The V call is TRBV12-5, the J call TRBJ2-5; D uncertain. CDR1 is LGHNT, CDR2 FRNRAP, per germline. V was trimmed by 2 bases and J by 0 bases, leaving 10 bases between them. The CDR3 contains 15 residues. The DNA of the CDR3 is TGTGCTAGTGGTTTGTATCTGGGTTACCAAGAGACCCAGTACTTC. Translation gives CASGLYLGYQETQYF.

The V gene is TRBV18, the J gene TRBJ1-2; 7 bases fit TRBD1. After removal of 6 bases from V and 0 bases from J, the junction contained 10 bases not matched to a gene. CDR1 is KGHSH, CDR2 LQKENI, per germline. The CDR3 sequence is 16 residues long. The CDR3: CASSNTLTGPNYGYTF. The CDR3 DNA reads as TGTGCCAGCTCGAATACTTTGACAGGGCCTAACTATGGCTACACCTTC.

The DNA of the CDR3 is TGCGCCAGCAGCTTGCTCCGCGAATCCAATCCCTTGGGGGCGAACACCGGGGAGCTGTTTTTT. Translating it yields CASSLLRESNPLGANTGELFF. This chain joins TRBV5-1 and TRBJ2-2, with D perhaps assigned TRBD1 or TRBD2 (5 bases each). V was shortened by 1 base and J by 0 bases, with 25 bases between the two germline ends. The CDR3 length is 21 residues. Germline V CDR1 and CDR2: SGHRS, YFSETQ.

CDR3 nucleotides: TGTGCCAGCAGTTTTCGGGATCCAGCTTACGAGCAGTACTTC. Protein sequence: CASSFRDPAYEQYF. The chain has TRBV27 and TRBJ2-7; D may be TRBD2 (5 bases). Per the germline V gene, CDR1 is MNHEY and CDR2 is SMNVEV (reference sequence). Deletions cut 3 bases from V and 4 bases from J, with 13 bases between. The CDR3 runs 14 residues.